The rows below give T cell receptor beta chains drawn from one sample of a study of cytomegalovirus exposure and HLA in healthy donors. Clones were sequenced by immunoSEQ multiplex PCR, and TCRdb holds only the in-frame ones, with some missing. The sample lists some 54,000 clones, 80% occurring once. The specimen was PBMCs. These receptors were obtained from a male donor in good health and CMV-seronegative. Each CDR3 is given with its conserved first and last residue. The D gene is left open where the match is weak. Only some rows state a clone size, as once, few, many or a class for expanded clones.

CDR3aa: CSVPGGLGQPQHF
CDR3nt: TGCAGCGTCCCAGGGGGCTTAGGGCAGCCCCAGCATTTT
v_gene: TRBV29-1
j_gene: TRBJ1-5
abundance: -
d_gene: TRBD1

CDR3aa: CASSQVSRSSTHEQYF
CDR3nt: TGCGCCAGCAGCCAAGTCTCGAGAAGTTCGACTCACGAGCAGTACTTC
v_gene: TRBV4-1
j_gene: TRBJ2-7
abundance: -
d_gene: -

CDR3aa: CASSYGQGANTEAFF
CDR3nt: TGCGCCAGCAGCTATGGACAGGGGGCGAACACTGAAGCTTTCTTT
v_gene: TRBV5-1
j_gene: TRBJ1-1
abundance: -
d_gene: TRBD1

CDR3aa: CASSVFGGNTGELFF
CDR3nt: TGTGCCAGCAGCGTTTTCGGGGGAAACACCGGGGAGCTGTTTTTT
v_gene: TRBV9
j_gene: TRBJ2-2
abundance: -
d_gene: -

CDR3aa: CASSFLTGPTYGYTF
CDR3nt: TGTGCCAGCAGTTTTCTGACAGGGCCAACCTATGGCTACACCTTC
v_gene: TRBV27
j_gene: TRBJ1-2
abundance: -
d_gene: TRBD1

CDR3aa: CASSSHGQISYGYTF
CDR3nt: TGTGCCAGCAGTTCCCACGGACAGATTTCCTATGGCTACACCTTC
v_gene: TRBV27
j_gene: TRBJ1-2
abundance: -
d_gene: -

CDR3aa: CASSTARDSTNEKLFF
CDR3nt: TGCGCCAGCAGCACCGCCCGGGACAGCACTAATGAAAAACTGTTTTTT
v_gene: TRBV4-3
j_gene: TRBJ1-4
abundance: few
d_gene: TRBD1

CDR3aa: CAWTAGSETQYF
CDR3nt: TGTGCCTGGACCGCAGGGTCGGAGACCCAGTACTTC
v_gene: TRBV30
j_gene: TRBJ2-5
abundance: -
d_gene: -

CDR3aa: CASSDDSSGGADTQYF
CDR3nt: TGTGCCAGCAGTGACGATTCTAGCGGGGGGGCAGATACGCAGTATTTT
v_gene: TRBV6-4
j_gene: TRBJ2-3
abundance: -
d_gene: TRBD2

CDR3aa: CASSVSMESSDYGYTF
CDR3nt: TGTGCCAGCAGCGTTAGTATGGAGTCCTCCGACTATGGCTACACCTTC
v_gene: TRBV9
j_gene: TRBJ1-2
abundance: -
d_gene: -

CDR3aa: CASSYSDRGTYEQYF
CDR3nt: TGTGCCAGCAGTTACTCGGACAGGGGAACCTACGAGCAGTACTTC
v_gene: TRBV6-5
j_gene: TRBJ2-7
abundance: -
d_gene: TRBD1

CDR3aa: CASSWRTGGSEKLFF
CDR3nt: TGTGCCAGCAGCTGGCGGACAGGGGGGTCCGAAAAACTGTTTTTT
v_gene: TRBV11-2
j_gene: TRBJ1-4
abundance: -
d_gene: TRBD1

CDR3aa: CASSLLRGNQETQYF
CDR3nt: TGTGCCAGCAGTTTGTTGCGGGGGAATCAAGAGACCCAGTACTTC
v_gene: TRBV7-3
j_gene: TRBJ2-5
abundance: -
d_gene: TRBD2

CDR3aa: CSVVGTTSYYEQYF
CDR3nt: TGCAGCGTTGTAGGGACTACAAGCTACTACGAGCAGTACTTC
v_gene: TRBV29-1
j_gene: TRBJ2-7
abundance: few
d_gene: TRBD2

CDR3aa: CSVRGGKRNTIYF
CDR3nt: TGCAGCGTTAGAGGGGGCAAAAGAAACACCATATATTTT
v_gene: TRBV29-1
j_gene: TRBJ1-3
abundance: -
d_gene: TRBD1

CDR3aa: CASSPEGGFYGYTF
CDR3nt: TGTGCCAGCAGTCCCGAGGGGGGGTTCTATGGCTACACCTTC
v_gene: TRBV6-6
j_gene: TRBJ1-2
abundance: -
d_gene: -

CDR3aa: CATSSTGTANYGYTF
CDR3nt: TGTGCCACCAGCTCGACCGGGACTGCTAACTATGGCTACACCTTC
v_gene: TRBV15
j_gene: TRBJ1-2
abundance: -
d_gene: -

CDR3aa: CASSLALLGDGTEAFF
CDR3nt: TGCGCCAGCAGCTTGGCCCTTCTAGGGGATGGCACTGAAGCTTTCTTT
v_gene: TRBV5-1
j_gene: TRBJ1-1
abundance: -
d_gene: -

CDR3aa: CASSVRENYGYTF
CDR3nt: TGTGCCAGCAGTGTCCGGGAAAACTATGGCTACACCTTC
v_gene: TRBV6-1
j_gene: TRBJ1-2
abundance: -
d_gene: -

CDR3aa: CASSFNGGSGETQYF
CDR3nt: TGTGCCAGCAGCTTTAATGGGGGGAGTGGAGAGACCCAGTACTTC
v_gene: TRBV7-9
j_gene: TRBJ2-5
abundance: -
d_gene: -

CDR3aa: CASSKTDSFNTEAFF
CDR3nt: TGTGCCAGCAGTAAAACGGACAGTTTCAACACTGAAGCTTTCTTT
v_gene: TRBV6-6
j_gene: TRBJ1-1
abundance: -
d_gene: -

CDR3aa: CASSGLGGGQDGYTF
CDR3nt: TGTGCCAGCAGTGGGTTAGGGGGGGGGCAGGATGGCTACACCTTC
v_gene: TRBV2
j_gene: TRBJ1-2
abundance: once
d_gene: -

CDR3aa: CASSLEGLAGQNIQYF
CDR3nt: TGTGCCAGCAGCTTAGAAGGGTTAGCGGGGCAAAACATTCAGTACTTC
v_gene: TRBV11-2
j_gene: TRBJ2-4
abundance: -
d_gene: TRBD2

CDR3aa: CASSQDLRARETQYF
CDR3nt: TGCGCCAGCAGCCAAGATCTTCGAGCTAGGGAGACCCAGTACTTC
v_gene: TRBV4-3
j_gene: TRBJ2-5
abundance: few
d_gene: -

CDR3aa: CASSPRTDPSGDTQYF
CDR3nt: TGTGCCAGCAGCCCGCGGACAGACCCATCGGGAGATACGCAGTATTTT
v_gene: TRBV7-7
j_gene: TRBJ2-3
abundance: -
d_gene: -

CDR3aa: CASIQGRTEAFF
CDR3nt: TGTGCCAGCATTCAGGGGAGAACTGAAGCTTTCTTT
v_gene: TRBV6-5
j_gene: TRBJ1-1
abundance: -
d_gene: -

CDR3aa: CAISVGGPQETQYF
CDR3nt: TGTGCCATCAGTGTGGGAGGCCCTCAAGAGACCCAGTACTTC
v_gene: TRBV10-3
j_gene: TRBJ2-5
abundance: once
d_gene: -

CDR3aa: CASSTGGNQPQHF
CDR3nt: TGTGCCAGCAGTACCGGCGGAAATCAGCCCCAGCATTTT
v_gene: TRBV25-1
j_gene: TRBJ1-5
abundance: once
d_gene: -

CDR3aa: CASSQGRGSLETQYF
CDR3nt: TGTGCCAGCAGCCAAGGACGAGGATCCTTGGAGACCCAGTACTTC
v_gene: TRBV14
j_gene: TRBJ2-5
abundance: few
d_gene: -

CDR3aa: CASSAQGEDQPQHF
CDR3nt: TGTGCCAGCAGCGCCCAGGGGGAAGATCAGCCCCAGCATTTT
v_gene: TRBV9
j_gene: TRBJ1-5
abundance: -
d_gene: TRBD1

CDR3aa: CASSIDELTRNMNTEAFF
CDR3nt: TGTGCCAGTAGTATTGATGAACTAACCCGGAATATGAACACTGAAGCTTTCTTT
v_gene: TRBV19
j_gene: TRBJ1-1
abundance: -
d_gene: -

CDR3aa: CASSPDQGSEQYF
CDR3nt: TGTGCCAGCAGCCCCGACCAGGGTTCCGAGCAGTACTTC
v_gene: TRBV7-9
j_gene: TRBJ2-7
abundance: -
d_gene: -

CDR3aa: CASTLGGNTGELFF
CDR3nt: TGTGCCAGCACCTTGGGGGGTAACACCGGGGAGCTGTTTTTT
v_gene: TRBV9
j_gene: TRBJ2-2
abundance: -
d_gene: -

CDR3aa: CASSEAGTGRLTYEQYF
CDR3nt: TGTGCCAGCAGTGAAGCAGGGACAGGGAGATTAACCTACGAGCAGTACTTC
v_gene: TRBV6-1
j_gene: TRBJ2-7
abundance: once
d_gene: TRBD1

CDR3aa: CASSPQTGKTHYGYTF
CDR3nt: TGTGCCAGCAGCCCCCAGACAGGGAAGACGCACTATGGCTACACCTTC
v_gene: TRBV7-2
j_gene: TRBJ1-2
abundance: -
d_gene: TRBD1

CDR3aa: CASSVGGGAEGDTQYF
CDR3nt: TGTGCCAGCAGTGTGGGCGGGGGGGCCGAGGGAGATACGCAGTATTTT
v_gene: TRBV2
j_gene: TRBJ2-3
abundance: once
d_gene: TRBD2

CDR3aa: CASSPWTGNEQFF
CDR3nt: TGTGCCAGCAGCCCCTGGACAGGAAATGAGCAGTTCTTC
v_gene: TRBV2
j_gene: TRBJ2-1
abundance: -
d_gene: TRBD1

CDR3aa: CAISESTGGITEAFF
CDR3nt: TGTGCCATCAGTGAGTCGACAGGGGGCATCACTGAAGCTTTCTTT
v_gene: TRBV10-3
j_gene: TRBJ1-1
abundance: -
d_gene: TRBD1

CDR3aa: CASSPPRTGSYEQYF
CDR3nt: TGTGCCAGCAGCCCACCCCGGACAGGATCCTACGAGCAGTACTTC
v_gene: TRBV7-8
j_gene: TRBJ2-7
abundance: -
d_gene: TRBD1

CDR3aa: CATGTSGFDEQFF
CDR3nt: TGTGCCACAGGGACTAGCGGGTTCGATGAGCAGTTCTTC
v_gene: TRBV7-2
j_gene: TRBJ2-1
abundance: -
d_gene: TRBD2

CDR3aa: CASSWADTLNTEAFF
CDR3nt: TGTGCCAGCAGCTGGGCGGACACCTTGAACACTGAAGCTTTCTTT
v_gene: TRBV5-8
j_gene: TRBJ1-1
abundance: once
d_gene: -

CDR3aa: CASSYAHNEKLFF
CDR3nt: TGTGCCAGCAGCTACGCACATAATGAAAAACTGTTTTTT
v_gene: TRBV7-9
j_gene: TRBJ1-4
abundance: -
d_gene: -

CDR3aa: CAWSLGGATDTQYF
CDR3nt: TGTGCCTGGTCGCTGGGGGGGGCCACAGATACGCAGTATTTT
v_gene: TRBV30
j_gene: TRBJ2-3
abundance: -
d_gene: -

CDR3aa: CASSPRGGWQPQHF
CDR3nt: TGTGCCAGCAGCCCCCGCGGGGGCTGGCAGCCCCAGCATTTT
v_gene: TRBV5-8
j_gene: TRBJ1-5
abundance: -
d_gene: -

CDR3aa: CASSPLGSGGQETQYF
CDR3nt: TGTGCCAGCAGCCCTCTAGGTAGCGGGGGGCAAGAGACCCAGTACTTC
v_gene: TRBV11-2
j_gene: TRBJ2-5
abundance: -
d_gene: TRBD2

CDR3aa: CASSDSRTGGNDEQFF
CDR3nt: TGTGCCAGCAGTGACTCTCGGACAGGGGGGAACGATGAGCAGTTCTTC
v_gene: TRBV6-4
j_gene: TRBJ2-1
abundance: -
d_gene: TRBD1

CDR3aa: CASRGQGGYEQYF
CDR3nt: TGTGCCAGCAGGGGACAGGGCGGTTACGAGCAGTACTTC
v_gene: TRBV2
j_gene: TRBJ2-7
abundance: -
d_gene: TRBD1

CDR3aa: CASSLGRLAGGQENEQYF
CDR3nt: TGTGCCAGCAGCTTGGGTCGTCTAGCGGGGGGGCAAGAAAACGAGCAGTACTTC
v_gene: TRBV5-4
j_gene: TRBJ2-7
abundance: -
d_gene: TRBD2

CDR3aa: CASSAGQGYGYTF
CDR3nt: TGTGCCAGCAGTGCGGGACAGGGGTACGGCTACACCTTC
v_gene: TRBV28
j_gene: TRBJ1-2
abundance: -
d_gene: TRBD1

CDR3aa: CASSPLAGGEQFF
CDR3nt: TGTGCCAGCAGCCCCTTAGCGGGGGGTGAGCAGTTCTTC
v_gene: TRBV7-2
j_gene: TRBJ2-1
abundance: -
d_gene: TRBD2

CDR3aa: CASSVDNNYGYTF
CDR3nt: TGTGCCAGCAGCGTAGACAATAACTATGGCTACACCTTC
v_gene: TRBV9
j_gene: TRBJ1-2
abundance: few
d_gene: -

CDR3aa: CASTRSPGDEQYF
CDR3nt: TGTGCCAGCACCCGTTCCCCCGGGGACGAGCAGTACTTC
v_gene: TRBV6-5
j_gene: TRBJ2-7
abundance: -
d_gene: -

CDR3aa: CASSGAGGPQARETQYF
CDR3nt: TGTGCCAGCAGTGGAGCGGGGGGCCCCCAGGCCCGAGAGACCCAGTACTTC
v_gene: TRBV9
j_gene: TRBJ2-5
abundance: -
d_gene: TRBD2